The clone carrying this T cell receptor beta chain was seen a handful of times. Its antigen remains unidentified. MiXCR, applied by TCRdb to the 5' RACE reads, yields one record per CDR3 protein. The repertoire holds about 430,000 distinct CDR3 sequences, with approximately 18% as singletons. This entry is derived from a study of identical twins. Study-wide points: Within cord blood, abundant beta clonotypes carried fewer insertions, but memory repertoires showed no such trend.

This CDR3 contains 17 residues. The V end was cut by 0 bases, the J end by 3 bases, with 16 bases between. Germline lookup yields CDR1 SGHRS and CDR2 YFSETQ. This rearrangement joins TRBV5-1 to TRBJ2-1; a possible D gene is TRBD2 (7 bases). The sequence came from a man aged 50-60 years in good health. The sequencing input was naive T cells sorted from blood. CDR3 DNA: TGCGCCAGCAGCTTGGACCGGGGGGCGCATTTCTACAATGAGCAGTTCTTC. Its translation: CASSLDRGAHFYNEQFF.